The 8 T cell receptor beta chains given below trace back to one sample, sequenced in a study of human T cells and chemical hapten exposure. Time point: pre-sensitization, week 0. Treatment: therapeutic diphenylcyclopropenone sensitization with weekly scalp DPC. TCRdb recomputed calls from the RACE reads with MiXCR, one row per CDR3 protein. The sample records 38,000 or so distinct CDR3 sequences, roughly 7.6% being singletons. The source material was whole blood, sampled in connection with sensitization to the hapten diphenylcyclopropenone (DPC). The receptors originated from a woman aged 50 to 65 with alopecia areata. Some clones in this sample may be carry-over from other donors' samples.

The chain couples TRBV6-2 or TRBV6-3 to TRBJ1-1; D is perhaps TRBD1 (5 bases). Germline values: CDR1 MNHEY, CDR2 SVGEGT. Trimming stripped 6 bases from V and 5 bases from J, with 16 bases between. This CDR3 spans 14 amino acids. CDR3 bases: TGTGCCAGCAGGATGTTCCAGGGCCGGACTGAAGCTTTCTTT. As protein: CASRMFQGRTEAFF.

This clonotype was seen repeatedly, ten times or more. This chain uses TRBV29-1 with TRBJ2-5; TRBD1 or TRBD2 may be the D gene (5 bases each). The CDR3 runs 12 residues. V shed 2 bases and J shed 6 bases, with 10 bases lying between them. Germline V gene data show CDR1 as SQVTM and CDR2 as ANQGSEA. The CDR3 region has the DNA TGCAGCGTTGAAACGGGGCCAAAGACCCAGTACTTC. Protein product: CSVETGPKTQYF.

This clonotype was observed at least ten times. The chain recombines TRBV7-2 with TRBJ2-5, with D possibly TRBD2 on 6 matching bases. The CDR3 has 15 amino acids. Per germline, CDR1 SGHTA and CDR2 FQGNSA. V lost 4 bases to trimming and J lost 4 bases, with 16 bases between them. In nucleotides, the CDR3 is TGTGCCAGCAGCTCGTTGGAAAGCGGGCGAGAGACCCAGTACTTC. Protein sequence: CASSSLESGRETQYF.

This clonotype appeared many times. The chain recombines TRBV6-6 with TRBJ2-4, with TRBD1 matching 8 bases. Germline V gene lookup returns CDR1 MNHNY and CDR2 SVGAGI (reference sequence). V gave up 2 bases and J gave up 5 bases; unmatched junction bases: 5. The CDR3 runs to 15 residues. CDR3 sequence: CASSYPSTGENIQYF. In nucleotides, the CDR3 is TGTGCCAGCAGTTACCCGTCGACAGGGGAAAACATTCAGTACTTC.

This clonotype was detected a few times. No conserved phenylalanine or tryptophan ends this CDR3, so it is likely a read error. CDR3 amino acids: CSVVLGGRGGNEQYL. The CDR3 DNA reads TGCAGCGTCGTCCTGGGGGGACGCGGAGGAAACGAGCAGTACTTA. This chain joins TRBV29-1 and TRBJ2-7, with D possibly matching TRBD2 (6 bases). The germline CDR1 and CDR2 sequences are SQVTM and ANQGSEA. This CDR3 has 15 residues. Deletions cut 6 bases from V and 5 bases from J, with 23 bases between.

This clonotype was picked up a small number of times. The chain employs TRBV15 and TRBJ2-7; D assignment may be TRBD1 or TRBD2 (6 bases each). V lost 5 bases and J 3 bases, leaving 14 bases between the germline ends. Germline V gene data show CDR1 as LNHNV and CDR2 as YYDKDF (reference sequence). CDR3 length equals 14 residues. This chain's CDR3 is CATSARGPGYEQYF. In DNA form, the CDR3 reads TGTGCCACCAGCGCTCGGGGGCCCGGCTACGAGCAGTACTTC.

This clonotype turned up a few times. This chain connects TRBV20-1 to TRBJ2-6, with D unresolved. The CDR3 has 14 amino acids. The V gene lost 3 bases and the J gene lost 0 bases, with 6 bases spanning the gap. Germline CDR1 reads DFQATT; CDR2 reads SNEGSKA (reference sequence). The CDR3 DNA is TGCAGTGCTAGGCAGAGCTCTGGGGCCAACGTCCTGACTTTC. Translated: CSARQSSGANVLTF.

The table lists this clonotype with many counts. V and J are TRBV7-8 and TRBJ1-6, with 7 bases aligning to TRBD1. Trimming at V came to 1 base and at J to 9 bases, leaving 6 bases not matched to a gene. The CDR3 runs to 15 residues. Germline CDR1 SGHVS, CDR2 FQNEAQ. CDR3 protein: CASSLDVAGGSPLHF. Here the CDR3 DNA reads TGTGCCAGCAGCTTAGATGTCGCAGGGGGTTCACCCCTCCACTTT.